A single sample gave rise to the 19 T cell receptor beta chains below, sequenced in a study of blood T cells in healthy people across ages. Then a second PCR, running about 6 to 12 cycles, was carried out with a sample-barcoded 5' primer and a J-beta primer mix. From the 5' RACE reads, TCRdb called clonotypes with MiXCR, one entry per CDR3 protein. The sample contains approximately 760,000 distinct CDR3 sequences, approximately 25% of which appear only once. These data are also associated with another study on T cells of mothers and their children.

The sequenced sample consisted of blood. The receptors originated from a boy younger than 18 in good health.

The CDR3 here is CASSQTWLDSSYEQYF. Written as DNA, the CDR3 is TGTGCCAGCAGCCAAACTTGGTTGGACAGCTCCTACGAGCAGTACTTC. The rearrangement links TRBV4-2 to TRBJ2-7, with a tentative D call TRBD1 (6 bases). The CDR3 consists of 16 residues. The V gene lost 2 bases and the J gene lost 0 bases, with 14 bases spanning the gap. CDR1 LGHNA and CDR2 YNFKEQ come from the germline V gene.

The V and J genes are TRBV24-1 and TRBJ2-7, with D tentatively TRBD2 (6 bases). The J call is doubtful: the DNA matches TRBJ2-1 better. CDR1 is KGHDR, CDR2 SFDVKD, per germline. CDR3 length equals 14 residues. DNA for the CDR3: TGTGCCACCAGTGATTTACGGGGGTCGAATGAGCAGTTCTTC. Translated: CATSDLRGSNEQFF.

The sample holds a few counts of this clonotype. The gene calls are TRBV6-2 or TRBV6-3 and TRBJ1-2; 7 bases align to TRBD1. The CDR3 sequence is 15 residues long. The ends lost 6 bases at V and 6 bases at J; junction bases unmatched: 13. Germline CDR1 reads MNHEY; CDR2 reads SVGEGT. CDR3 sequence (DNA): TGTGCCAGCAGCCGATCGGACAGGCCTAGGAATGGCTACACCTTC. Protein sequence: CASSRSDRPRNGYTF.

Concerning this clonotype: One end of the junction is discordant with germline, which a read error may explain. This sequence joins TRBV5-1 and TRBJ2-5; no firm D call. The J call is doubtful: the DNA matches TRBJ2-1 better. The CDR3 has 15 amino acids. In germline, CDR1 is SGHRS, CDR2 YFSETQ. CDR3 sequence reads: CASSWVAAEYNGQFF. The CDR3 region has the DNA TGCGCCAGCAGCTGGGTGGCAGCCGAATACAATGGGCAGTTCTTC.

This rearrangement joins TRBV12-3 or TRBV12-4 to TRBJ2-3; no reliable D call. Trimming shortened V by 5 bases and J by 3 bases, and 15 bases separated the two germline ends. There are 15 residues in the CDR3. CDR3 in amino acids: CASSPPLELTDTQYF. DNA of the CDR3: TGTGCCAGCAGTCCCCCTCTGGAACTAACAGATACGCAGTATTTT.

Written as DNA, the CDR3 is TGCAGCGTTGAACTTCCTTTTTCCTACGAGCAGTACTTC. Its protein is CSVELPFSYEQYF. The chain uses TRBV29-1 and TRBJ2-7; D uncertain. The CDR3 totals 13 residues. V dropped 2 bases and J dropped 1 base, with 9 bases sitting between them. Germline V lookup: CDR1 SQVTM, CDR2 ANQGSEA.

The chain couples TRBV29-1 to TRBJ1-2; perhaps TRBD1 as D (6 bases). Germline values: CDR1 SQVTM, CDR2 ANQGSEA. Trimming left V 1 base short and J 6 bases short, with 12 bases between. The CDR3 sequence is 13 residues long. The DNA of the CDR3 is TGCAGCGTTGAAGGTGCGGGGGCAGATGGCTACACCTTC. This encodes CSVEGAGADGYTF.

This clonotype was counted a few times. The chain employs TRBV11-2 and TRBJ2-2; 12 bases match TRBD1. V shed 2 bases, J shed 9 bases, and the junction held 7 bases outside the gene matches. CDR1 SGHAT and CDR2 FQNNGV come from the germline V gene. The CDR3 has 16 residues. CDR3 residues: CASSLTPGTGGRELFF. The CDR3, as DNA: TGTGCCAGCAGCTTAACCCCCGGGACAGGGGGCCGGGAGCTGTTTTTT.

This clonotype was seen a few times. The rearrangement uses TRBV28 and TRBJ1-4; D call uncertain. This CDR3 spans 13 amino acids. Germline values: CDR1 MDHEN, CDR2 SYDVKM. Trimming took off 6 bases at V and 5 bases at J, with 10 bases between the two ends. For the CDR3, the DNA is TGTGCCAGCAGGGGCAGTTGGAATGAAAAACTGTTTTTT. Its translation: CASRGSWNEKLFF.

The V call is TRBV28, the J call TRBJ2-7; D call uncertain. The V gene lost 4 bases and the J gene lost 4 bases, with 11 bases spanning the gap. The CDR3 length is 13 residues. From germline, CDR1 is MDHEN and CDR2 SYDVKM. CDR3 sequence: CASSSPKLYEQYF. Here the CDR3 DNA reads TGTGCCAGCAGTTCCCCCAAACTGTACGAGCAGTACTTC.

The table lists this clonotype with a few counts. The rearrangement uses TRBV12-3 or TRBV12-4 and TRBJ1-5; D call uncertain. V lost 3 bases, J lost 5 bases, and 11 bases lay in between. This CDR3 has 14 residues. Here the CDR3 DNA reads TGTGCCAGCAGTTTCCCGCCTGGGGATCAGCCCCAGCATTTT. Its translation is CASSFPPGDQPQHF.

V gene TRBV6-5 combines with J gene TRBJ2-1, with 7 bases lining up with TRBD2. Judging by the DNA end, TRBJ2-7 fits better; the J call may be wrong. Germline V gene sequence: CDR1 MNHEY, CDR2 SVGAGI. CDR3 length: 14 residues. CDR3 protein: CASSYWRESGEQYF. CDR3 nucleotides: TGTGCCAGCAGTTACTGGCGGGAGTCCGGCGAGCAGTACTTC.

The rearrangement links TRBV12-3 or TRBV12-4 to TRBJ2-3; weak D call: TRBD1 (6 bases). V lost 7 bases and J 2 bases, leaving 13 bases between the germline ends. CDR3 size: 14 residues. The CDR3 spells CASNVGDTTDTQYF. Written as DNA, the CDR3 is TGTGCCAGCAATGTGGGGGACACCACAGATACGCAGTATTTT.

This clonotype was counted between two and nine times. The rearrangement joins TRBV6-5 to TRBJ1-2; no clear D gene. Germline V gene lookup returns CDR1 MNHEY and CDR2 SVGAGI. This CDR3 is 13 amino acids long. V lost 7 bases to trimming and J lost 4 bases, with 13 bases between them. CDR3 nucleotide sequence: TGTGCCAGCACCCCTCATTGGGGCTATGGCTACACCTTC. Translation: CASTPHWGYGYTF.

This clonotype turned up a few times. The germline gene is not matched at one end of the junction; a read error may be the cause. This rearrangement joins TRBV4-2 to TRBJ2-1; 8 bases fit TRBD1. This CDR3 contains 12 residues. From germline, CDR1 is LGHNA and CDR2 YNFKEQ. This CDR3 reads CASSQERTGTLF. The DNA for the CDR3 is TGTGCCAGCAGCCAAGAGCGGACAGGGACTTTATTC.

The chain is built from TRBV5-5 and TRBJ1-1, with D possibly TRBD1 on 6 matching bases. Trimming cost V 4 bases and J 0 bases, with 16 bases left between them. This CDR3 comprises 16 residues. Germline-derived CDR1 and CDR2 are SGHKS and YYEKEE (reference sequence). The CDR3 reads CASSPTGHRMNTEAFF. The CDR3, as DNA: TGTGCCAGCAGCCCCACGGGACACAGGATGAACACTGAAGCTTTCTTT.

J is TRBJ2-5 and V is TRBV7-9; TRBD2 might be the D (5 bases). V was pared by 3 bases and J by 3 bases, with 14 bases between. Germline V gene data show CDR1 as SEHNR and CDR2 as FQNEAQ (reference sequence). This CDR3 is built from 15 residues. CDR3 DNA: TGTGCCAGCAGCTTGTACGGGGAGAGGGAAGAGACCCAGTACTTC. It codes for CASSLYGEREETQYF.

The CDR3 DNA follows: TGTGCCAGTAGCCCGGACAGGGCTTCGGCCCAGTACTTC. This encodes CASSPDRASAQYF. The chain couples TRBV19 to TRBJ2-5; TRBD1 matches 8 bases. The CDR3 consists of 13 residues. The V and J ends lost 6 bases and 9 bases, in that order; junction bases with no gene match: 9. Germline V gene sequence: CDR1 LNHDA, CDR2 SQIVND (reference sequence).

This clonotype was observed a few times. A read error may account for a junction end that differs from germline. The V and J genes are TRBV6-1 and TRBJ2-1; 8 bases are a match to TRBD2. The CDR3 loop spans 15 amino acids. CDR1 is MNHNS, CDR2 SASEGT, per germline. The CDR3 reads CASSQAGEEDNEQFF. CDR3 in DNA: TGTGCCAGCAGTCAAGCGGGAGAGGAAGACAATGAGCAGTTCTTC.